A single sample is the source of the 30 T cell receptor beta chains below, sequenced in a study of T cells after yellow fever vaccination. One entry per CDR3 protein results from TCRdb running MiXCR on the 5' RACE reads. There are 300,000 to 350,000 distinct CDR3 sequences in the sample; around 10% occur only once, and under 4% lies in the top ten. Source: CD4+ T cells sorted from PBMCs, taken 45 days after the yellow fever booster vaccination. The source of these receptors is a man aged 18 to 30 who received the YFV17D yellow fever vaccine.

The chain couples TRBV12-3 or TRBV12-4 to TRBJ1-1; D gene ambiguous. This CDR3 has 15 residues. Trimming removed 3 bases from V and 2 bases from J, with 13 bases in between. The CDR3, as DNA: TGTGCCAGCAGTTTCGTCAGGACCTACAACACTGAAGCTTTCTTT. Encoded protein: CASSFVRTYNTEAFF.

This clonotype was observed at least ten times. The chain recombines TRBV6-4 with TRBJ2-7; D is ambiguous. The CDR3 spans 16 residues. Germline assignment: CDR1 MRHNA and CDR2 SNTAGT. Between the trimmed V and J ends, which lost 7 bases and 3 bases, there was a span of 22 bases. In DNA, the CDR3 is TGTGCCAGCAAAAGGTTGTCAGTCGATATTCACTACGAGCAGTACGTC. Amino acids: CASKRLSVDIHYEQYV.

The CDR3 loop reads CASSAARPQETQYF. The CDR3 DNA is TGTGCCAGCAGTGCAGCAAGACCGCAAGAGACCCAGTACTTC. The V gene is TRBV6-1, the J gene TRBJ2-5; D remains unclear. The V gene's germline CDR1 is MNHNS and CDR2 SASEGT. The CDR3 is 14 residues long. Trimming cost V 4 bases and J 2 bases, with 11 bases left between them.

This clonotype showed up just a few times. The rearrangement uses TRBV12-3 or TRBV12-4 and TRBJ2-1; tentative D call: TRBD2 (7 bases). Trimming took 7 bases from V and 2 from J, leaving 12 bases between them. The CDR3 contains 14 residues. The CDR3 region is CASTRGDTYNEQFF. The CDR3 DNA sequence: TGTGCCAGCACCCGGGGGGACACCTACAATGAGCAGTTCTTC.

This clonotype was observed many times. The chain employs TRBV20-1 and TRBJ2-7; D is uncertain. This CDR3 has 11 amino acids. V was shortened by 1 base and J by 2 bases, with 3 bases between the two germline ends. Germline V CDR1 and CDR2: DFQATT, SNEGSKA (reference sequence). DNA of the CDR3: TGCAGTGCTAGAGGGACCTACGAGCAGTACTTC. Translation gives CSARGTYEQYF.

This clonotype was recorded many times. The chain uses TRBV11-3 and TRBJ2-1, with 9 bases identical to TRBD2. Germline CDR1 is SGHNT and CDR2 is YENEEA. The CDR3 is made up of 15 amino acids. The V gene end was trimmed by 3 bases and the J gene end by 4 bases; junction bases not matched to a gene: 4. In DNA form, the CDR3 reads TGTGCCAGCAGCTTCTCTAGCGGGGCTTACAATGAGCAGTTCTTC. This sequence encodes CASSFSSGAYNEQFF.

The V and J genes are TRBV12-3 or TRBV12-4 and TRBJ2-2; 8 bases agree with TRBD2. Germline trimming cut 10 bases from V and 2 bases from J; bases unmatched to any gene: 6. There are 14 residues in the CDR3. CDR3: CAIAGGRNTGELFF. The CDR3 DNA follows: TGTGCCATCGCGGGGGGCCGAAACACCGGGGAGCTGTTTTTT.

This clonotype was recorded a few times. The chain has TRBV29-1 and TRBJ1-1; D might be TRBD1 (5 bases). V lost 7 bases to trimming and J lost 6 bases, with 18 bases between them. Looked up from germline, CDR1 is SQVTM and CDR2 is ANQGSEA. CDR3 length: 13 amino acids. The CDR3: CSAKPGARSEAFF. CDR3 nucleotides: TGCAGCGCTAAGCCCGGGGCGAGATCTGAAGCTTTCTTT.

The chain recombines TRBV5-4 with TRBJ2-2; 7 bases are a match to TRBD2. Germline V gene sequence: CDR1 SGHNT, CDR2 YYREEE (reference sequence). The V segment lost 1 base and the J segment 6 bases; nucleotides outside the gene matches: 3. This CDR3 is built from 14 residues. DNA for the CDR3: TGTGCCAGCAGCTTGAGCGGGGCGGCCGGGGAGCTGTTTTTT. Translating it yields CASSLSGAAGELFF.

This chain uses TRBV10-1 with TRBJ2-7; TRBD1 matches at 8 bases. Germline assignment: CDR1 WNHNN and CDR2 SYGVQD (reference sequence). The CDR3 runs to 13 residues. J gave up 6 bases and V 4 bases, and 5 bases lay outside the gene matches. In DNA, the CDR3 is TGCGCCAGCAGTGGGACAGGGTACTCCGAGCAGTACTTC. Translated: CASSGTGYSEQYF.

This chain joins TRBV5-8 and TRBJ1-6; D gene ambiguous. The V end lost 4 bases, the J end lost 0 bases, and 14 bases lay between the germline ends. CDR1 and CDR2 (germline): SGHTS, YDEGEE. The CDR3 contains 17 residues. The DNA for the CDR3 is TGTGCCAGCAGCGTGCTCGGGATCAGCTCCTATAATTCACCCCTCCACTTT. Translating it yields CASSVLGISSYNSPLHF.

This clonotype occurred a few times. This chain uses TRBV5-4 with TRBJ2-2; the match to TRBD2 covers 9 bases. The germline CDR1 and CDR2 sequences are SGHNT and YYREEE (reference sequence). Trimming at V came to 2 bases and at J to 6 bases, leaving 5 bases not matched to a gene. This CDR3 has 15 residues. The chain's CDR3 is CASSFPRGGPGELFF. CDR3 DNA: TGTGCCAGCAGCTTCCCGCGGGGGGGCCCCGGGGAGCTGTTTTTT.

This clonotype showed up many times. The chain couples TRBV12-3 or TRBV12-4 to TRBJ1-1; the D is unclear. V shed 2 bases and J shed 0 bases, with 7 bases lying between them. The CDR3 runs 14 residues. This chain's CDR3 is CASSLSEVNTEAFF. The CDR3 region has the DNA TGTGCCAGCAGTTTATCGGAAGTGAACACTGAAGCTTTCTTT.

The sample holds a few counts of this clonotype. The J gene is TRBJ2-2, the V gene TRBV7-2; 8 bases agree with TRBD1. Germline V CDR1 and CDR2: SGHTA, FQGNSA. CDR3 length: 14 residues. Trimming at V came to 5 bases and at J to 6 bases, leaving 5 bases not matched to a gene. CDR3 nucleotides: TGTGCCAGCAGCCCGGGACAGGCGGCCGGGGAGCTGTTTTTT. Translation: CASSPGQAAGELFF.

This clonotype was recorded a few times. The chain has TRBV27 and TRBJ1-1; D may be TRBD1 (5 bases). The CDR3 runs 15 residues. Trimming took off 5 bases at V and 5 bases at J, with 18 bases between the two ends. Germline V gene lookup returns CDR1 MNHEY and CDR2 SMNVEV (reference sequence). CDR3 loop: CASSPRTHGGTEAFF. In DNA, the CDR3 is TGTGCCAGCAGTCCACGGACGCATGGGGGAACTGAAGCTTTCTTT.

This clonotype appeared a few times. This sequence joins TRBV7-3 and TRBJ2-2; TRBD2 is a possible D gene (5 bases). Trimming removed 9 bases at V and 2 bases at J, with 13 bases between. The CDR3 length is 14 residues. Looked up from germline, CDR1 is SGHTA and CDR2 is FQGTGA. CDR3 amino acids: CASTPGLNTGELFF. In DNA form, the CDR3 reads TGTGCCAGTACCCCGGGATTAAACACCGGGGAGCTGTTTTTT.

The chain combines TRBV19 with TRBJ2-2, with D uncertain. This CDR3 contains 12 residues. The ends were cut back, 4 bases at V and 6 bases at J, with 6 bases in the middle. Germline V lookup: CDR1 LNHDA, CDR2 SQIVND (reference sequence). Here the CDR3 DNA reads TGTGCCAGTAGTACGTTTCCCGGGGAGCTGTTTTTT. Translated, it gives CASSTFPGELFF. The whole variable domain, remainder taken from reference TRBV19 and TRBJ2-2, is DGGITQSPKYLFRKEGQNVTLSCEQNLNHDAMYWYRQDPGQGLRLIYYSQIVNDFQKGDIAEGYSVSREKKESFPLTVTSAQKNPTAFYLCASSTFPGELFFGEGSRLTVL.

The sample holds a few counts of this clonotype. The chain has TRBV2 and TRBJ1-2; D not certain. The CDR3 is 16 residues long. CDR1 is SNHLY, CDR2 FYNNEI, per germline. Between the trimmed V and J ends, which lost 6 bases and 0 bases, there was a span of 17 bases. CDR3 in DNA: TGTGCCAGCAGACGTGCGGGCAGGCCCTCTAACTATGGCTACACCTTC. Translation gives CASRRAGRPSNYGYTF.

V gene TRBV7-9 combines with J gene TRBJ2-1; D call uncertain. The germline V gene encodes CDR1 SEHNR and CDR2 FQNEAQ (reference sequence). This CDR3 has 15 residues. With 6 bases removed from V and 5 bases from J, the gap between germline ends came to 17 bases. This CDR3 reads CASSRMPPEDNEQFF. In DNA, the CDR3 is TGTGCCAGCAGTCGAATGCCACCCGAGGACAATGAGCAGTTCTTC.

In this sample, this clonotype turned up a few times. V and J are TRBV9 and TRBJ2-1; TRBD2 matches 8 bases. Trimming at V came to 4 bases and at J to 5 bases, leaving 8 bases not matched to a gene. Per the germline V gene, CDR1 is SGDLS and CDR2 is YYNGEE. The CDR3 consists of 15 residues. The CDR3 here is CASSTGTSGNNEQFF. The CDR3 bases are TGTGCCAGCAGCACGGGAACTAGCGGTAACAATGAGCAGTTCTTC.

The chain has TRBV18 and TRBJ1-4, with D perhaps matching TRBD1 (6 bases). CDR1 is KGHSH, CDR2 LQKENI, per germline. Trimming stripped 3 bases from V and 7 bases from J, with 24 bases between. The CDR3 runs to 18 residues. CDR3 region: CASSPTYVRGLPGEKLFF. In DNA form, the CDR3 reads TGTGCCAGCTCACCTACATACGTCCGGGGGCTCCCTGGTGAAAAACTGTTTTTT.

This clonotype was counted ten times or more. The CDR3 spells CASSLLGAYNSPLHF. Here the CDR3 DNA reads TGTGCCAGCAGCTTATTGGGGGCCTATAATTCACCCCTCCACTTT. The chain is built from TRBV7-2 and TRBJ1-6, with D perhaps TRBD1 (5 bases). Per the germline V gene, CDR1 is SGHTA and CDR2 is FQGNSA. Deletions cut 2 bases from V and 2 bases from J, with 7 bases between. The CDR3 contains 15 residues.

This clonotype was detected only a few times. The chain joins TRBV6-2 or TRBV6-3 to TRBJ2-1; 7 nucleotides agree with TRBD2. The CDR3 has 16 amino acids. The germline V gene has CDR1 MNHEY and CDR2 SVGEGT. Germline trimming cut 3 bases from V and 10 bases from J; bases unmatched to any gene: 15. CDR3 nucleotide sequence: TGTGCCAGCAGTTATGAGGCGGGGGAACGCCATGGAGAGCAGTTCTTC. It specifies CASSYEAGERHGEQFF.

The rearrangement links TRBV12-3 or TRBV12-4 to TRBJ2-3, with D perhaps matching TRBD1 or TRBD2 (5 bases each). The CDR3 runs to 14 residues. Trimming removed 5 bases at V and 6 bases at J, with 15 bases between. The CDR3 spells CASSGTLPRDTQYF. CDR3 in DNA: TGTGCCAGCAGTGGGACCCTTCCCAGGGATACGCAGTATTTT.

CDR3 region: CASSSRDGWEAFF. CDR3 sequence (DNA): TGTGCCAGCAGTTCCCGGGACGGGTGGGAAGCTTTCTTT. This chain links TRBV12-3 or TRBV12-4 with TRBJ1-1; D might be TRBD1 (5 bases). V was trimmed by 4 bases and J by 8 bases, leaving 14 bases between them. CDR3 length: 13 residues.

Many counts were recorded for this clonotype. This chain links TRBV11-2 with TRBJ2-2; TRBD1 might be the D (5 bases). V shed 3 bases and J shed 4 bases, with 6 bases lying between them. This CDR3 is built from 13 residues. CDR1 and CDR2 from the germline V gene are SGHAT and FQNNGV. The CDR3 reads CASSFQGTGELFF. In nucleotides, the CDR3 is TGTGCCAGCAGCTTCCAGGGCACCGGGGAGCTGTTTTTT.

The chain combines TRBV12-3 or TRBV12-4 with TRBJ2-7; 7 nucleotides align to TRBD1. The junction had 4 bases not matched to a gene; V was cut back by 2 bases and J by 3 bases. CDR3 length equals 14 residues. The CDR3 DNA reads TGTGCCAGCAGTTTATGGGACAGACACTACGAGCAGTACTTC. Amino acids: CASSLWDRHYEQYF.

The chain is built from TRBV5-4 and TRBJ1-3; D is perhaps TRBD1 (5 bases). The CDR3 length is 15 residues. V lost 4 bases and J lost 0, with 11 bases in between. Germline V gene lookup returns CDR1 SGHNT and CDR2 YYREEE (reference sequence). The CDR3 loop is CASSPDTGSGNTIYF. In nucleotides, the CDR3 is TGTGCCAGCAGCCCGGACACCGGCTCTGGAAACACCATATATTTT.

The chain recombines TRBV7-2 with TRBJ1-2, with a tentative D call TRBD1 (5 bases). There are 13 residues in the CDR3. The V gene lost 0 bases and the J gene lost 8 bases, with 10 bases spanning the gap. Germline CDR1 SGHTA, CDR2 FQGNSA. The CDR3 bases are TGTGCCAGCAGCTTAGCGCAGGGTCAAGGCTACACCTTC. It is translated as CASSLAQGQGYTF.

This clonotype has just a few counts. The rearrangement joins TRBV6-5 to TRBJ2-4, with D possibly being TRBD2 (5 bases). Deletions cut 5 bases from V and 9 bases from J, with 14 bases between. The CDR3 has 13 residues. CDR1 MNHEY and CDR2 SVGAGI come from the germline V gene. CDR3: CASSTSYEGIQYF. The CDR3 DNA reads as TGTGCCAGCAGTACCTCCTACGAGGGCATTCAGTACTTC.